The T cell receptor (beta chain) under discussion was sequenced for a study of T-cell reconstitution after alpha-beta-depleted transplantation in children. Unique molecular identifiers tagged the TCRbeta library. TCRdb re-analysed the PCR reads in MiXCR, keeping a single row per CDR3 protein. The table includes approximately 650,000 distinct CDR3 sequences, under 15% detected once. This clonotype was detected ten times or more. Trimming pared 2 bases from V and 3 bases from J, leaving 9 bases between. This CDR3 region has 14 residues. Germline V gene lookup returns CDR1 KGHDR and CDR2 SFDVKD. The sequencing used PBMCs, collected before TCRalphabeta/CD19-depleted stem cell transplant. This clonotype was obtained from a girl aged 2 to 10 with congenital amegakaryocytic thrombocytopenia, due to receive a stem cell transplant. The chain has TRBV24-1 and TRBJ2-5; D could derive from TRBD1 or TRBD2 (5 bases each). The CDR3 region is CATSDSGQEETQYF. The CDR3 DNA reads as TGTGCCACCAGTGATTCGGGGCAGGAAGAGACCCAGTACTTC.